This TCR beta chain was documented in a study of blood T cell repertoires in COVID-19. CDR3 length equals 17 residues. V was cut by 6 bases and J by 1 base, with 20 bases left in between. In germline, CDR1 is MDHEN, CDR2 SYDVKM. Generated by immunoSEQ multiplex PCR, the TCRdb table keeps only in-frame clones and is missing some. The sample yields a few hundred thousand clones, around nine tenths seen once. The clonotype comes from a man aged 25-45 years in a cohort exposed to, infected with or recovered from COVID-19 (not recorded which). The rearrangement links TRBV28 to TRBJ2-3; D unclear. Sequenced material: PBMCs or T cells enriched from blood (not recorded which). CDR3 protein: CASSPRRGSGGTDTQYF. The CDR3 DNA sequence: TGTGCCAGCAGCCCACGTCGCGGATCGGGTGGCACAGATACGCAGTATTTT.